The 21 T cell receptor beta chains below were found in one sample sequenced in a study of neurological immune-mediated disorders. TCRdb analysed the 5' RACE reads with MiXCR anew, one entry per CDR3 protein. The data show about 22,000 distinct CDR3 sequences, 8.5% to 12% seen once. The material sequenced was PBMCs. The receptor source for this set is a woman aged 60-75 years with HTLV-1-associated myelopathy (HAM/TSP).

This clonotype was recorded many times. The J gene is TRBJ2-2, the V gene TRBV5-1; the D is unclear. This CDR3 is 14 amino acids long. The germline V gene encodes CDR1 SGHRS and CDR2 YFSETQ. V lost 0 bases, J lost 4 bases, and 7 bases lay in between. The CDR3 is CASSLVQITGELFF. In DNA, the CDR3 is TGCGCCAGCAGCTTGGTACAGATCACCGGGGAGCTGTTTTTT.

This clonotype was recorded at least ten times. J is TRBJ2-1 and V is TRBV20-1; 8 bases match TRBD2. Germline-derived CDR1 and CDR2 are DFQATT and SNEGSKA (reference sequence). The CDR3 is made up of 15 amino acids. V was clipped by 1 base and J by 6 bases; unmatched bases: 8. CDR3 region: CSARVTGGPLNEQFF. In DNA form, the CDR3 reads TGCAGTGCTAGAGTCACGGGGGGGCCACTCAATGAGCAGTTCTTC.

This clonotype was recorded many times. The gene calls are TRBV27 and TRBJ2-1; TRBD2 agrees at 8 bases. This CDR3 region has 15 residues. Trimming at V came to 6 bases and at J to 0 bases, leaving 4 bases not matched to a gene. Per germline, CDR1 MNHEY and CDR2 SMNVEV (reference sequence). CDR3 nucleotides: TGTGCCAGCAGCATGAGCGGGAGCTCCTACAATGAGCAGTTCTTC. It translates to CASSMSGSSYNEQFF.

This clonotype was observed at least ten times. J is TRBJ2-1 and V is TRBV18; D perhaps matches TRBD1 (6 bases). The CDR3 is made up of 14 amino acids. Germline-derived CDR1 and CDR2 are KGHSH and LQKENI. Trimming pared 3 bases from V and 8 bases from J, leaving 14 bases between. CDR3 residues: CASSPGQELDEQFF. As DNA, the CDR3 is TGTGCCAGCTCACCGGGACAAGAATTGGATGAGCAGTTCTTC. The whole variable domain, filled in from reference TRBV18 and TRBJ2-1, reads NAGVMQNPRHLVRRRGQEARLRCSPMKGHSHVYWYRQLPEEGLKFMVYLQKENIIDESGMPKERFSAEFPKEGPSILRIQQVVRGDSAAYFCASSPGQELDEQFFGPGTRLTVL.

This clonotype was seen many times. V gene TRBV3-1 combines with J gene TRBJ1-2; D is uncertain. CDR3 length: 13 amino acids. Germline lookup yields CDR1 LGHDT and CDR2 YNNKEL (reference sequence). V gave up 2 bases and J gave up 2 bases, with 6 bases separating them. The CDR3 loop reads CASSQNRNYGYTF. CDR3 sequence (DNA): TGTGCCAGCAGCCAAAATAGAAACTATGGCTACACCTTC.

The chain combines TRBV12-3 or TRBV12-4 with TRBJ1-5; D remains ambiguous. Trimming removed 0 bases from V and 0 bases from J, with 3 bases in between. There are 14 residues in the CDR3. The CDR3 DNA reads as TGTGCCAGCAGTTTAGCGGATAGCAATCAGCCCCAGCATTTT. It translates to CASSLADSNQPQHF.

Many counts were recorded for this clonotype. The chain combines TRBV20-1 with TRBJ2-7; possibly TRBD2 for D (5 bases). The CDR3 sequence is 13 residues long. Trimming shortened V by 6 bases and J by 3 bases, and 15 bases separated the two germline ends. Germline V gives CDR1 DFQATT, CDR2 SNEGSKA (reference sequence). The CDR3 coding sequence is TGCAGTGCCCTTAGGAGCGGACGCTACGAGCAGTACTTC. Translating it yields CSALRSGRYEQYF.

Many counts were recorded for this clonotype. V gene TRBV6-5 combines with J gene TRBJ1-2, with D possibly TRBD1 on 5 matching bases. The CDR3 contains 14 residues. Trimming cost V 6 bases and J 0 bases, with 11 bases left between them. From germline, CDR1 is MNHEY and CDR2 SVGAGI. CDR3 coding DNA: TGTGCCAGCAGCCCCGACAGAACTAACTATGGCTACACCTTC. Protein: CASSPDRTNYGYTF.

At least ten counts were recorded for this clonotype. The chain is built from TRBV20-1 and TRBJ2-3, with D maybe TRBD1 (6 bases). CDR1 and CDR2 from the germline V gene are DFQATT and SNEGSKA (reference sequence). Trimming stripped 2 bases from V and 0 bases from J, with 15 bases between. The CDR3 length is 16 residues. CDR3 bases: TGCAGTGCTAGACTGAGCAGGGGCCAGAGCACAGATACGCAGTATTTT. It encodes CSARLSRGQSTDTQYF.

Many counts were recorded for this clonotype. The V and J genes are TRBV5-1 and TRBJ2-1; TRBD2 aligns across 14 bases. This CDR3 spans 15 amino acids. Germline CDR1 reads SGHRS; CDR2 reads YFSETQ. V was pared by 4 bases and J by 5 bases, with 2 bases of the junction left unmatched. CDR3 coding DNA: TGCGCCAGCAGCCGGACTAGCGGGGGGAACAATGAGCAGTTCTTC. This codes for CASSRTSGGNNEQFF.

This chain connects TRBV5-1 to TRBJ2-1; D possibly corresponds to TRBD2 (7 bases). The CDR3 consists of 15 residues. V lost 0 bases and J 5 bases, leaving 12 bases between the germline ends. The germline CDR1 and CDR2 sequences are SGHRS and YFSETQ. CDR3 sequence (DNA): TGCGCCAGCAGCTTGGCGGGGGGCCGTAACAATGAGCAGTTCTTC. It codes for CASSLAGGRNNEQFF. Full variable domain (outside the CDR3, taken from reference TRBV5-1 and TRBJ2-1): KAGVTQTPRYLIKTRGQQVTLSCSPISGHRSVSWYQQTPGQGLQFLFEYFSETQRNKGNFPGRFSGRQFSNSRSEMNVSTLELGDSALYLCASSLAGGRNNEQFFGPGTRLTVL.

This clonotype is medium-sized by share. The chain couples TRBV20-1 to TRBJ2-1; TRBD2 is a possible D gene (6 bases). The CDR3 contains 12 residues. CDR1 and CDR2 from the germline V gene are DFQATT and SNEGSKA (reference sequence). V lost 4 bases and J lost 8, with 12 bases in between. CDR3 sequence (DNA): TGCAGTGCTAAGACTAGGTGGGATGAGCAGTTCTTC. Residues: CSAKTRWDEQFF.

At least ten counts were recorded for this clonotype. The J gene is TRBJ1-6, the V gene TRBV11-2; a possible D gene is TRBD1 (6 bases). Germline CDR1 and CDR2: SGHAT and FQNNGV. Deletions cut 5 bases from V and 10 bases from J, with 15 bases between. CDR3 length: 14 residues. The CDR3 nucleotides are TGTGCCAGCAGCGCGGGGGCGGGTTTCTCACCCCTCCACTTT. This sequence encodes CASSAGAGFSPLHF.

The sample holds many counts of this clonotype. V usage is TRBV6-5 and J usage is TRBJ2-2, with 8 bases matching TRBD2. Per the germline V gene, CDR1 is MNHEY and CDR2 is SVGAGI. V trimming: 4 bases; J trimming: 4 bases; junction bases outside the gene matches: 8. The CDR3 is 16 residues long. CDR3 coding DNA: TGTGCCAGCAGTTTTATAGCGGGGAGAGGCACCGGGGAGCTGTTTTTT. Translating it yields CASSFIAGRGTGELFF.

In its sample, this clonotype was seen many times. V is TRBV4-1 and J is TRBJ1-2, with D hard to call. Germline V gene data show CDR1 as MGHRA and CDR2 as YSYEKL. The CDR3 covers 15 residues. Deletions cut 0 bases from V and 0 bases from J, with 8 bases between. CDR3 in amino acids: CASSQEARSNYGYTF. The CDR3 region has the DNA TGCGCCAGCAGCCAAGAGGCCAGATCTAACTATGGCTACACCTTC.

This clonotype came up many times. CDR3 in DNA: TGCGCCAGCAGCCGGGGACAGGCCACAGATACGCAGTATTTT. Its protein product is CASSRGQATDTQYF. V is TRBV5-1 and J is TRBJ2-3, with 8 positions matching TRBD1. Per germline, CDR1 SGHRS and CDR2 YFSETQ. V shed 4 bases, J shed 2 bases, and the junction held 3 bases outside the gene matches. This CDR3 has 14 amino acids.

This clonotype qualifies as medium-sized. CDR3 in DNA: TGTGCCATCAGTGCGGCGGGGAACTACAATGAGCAGTTCTTC. This translates into CAISAAGNYNEQFF. The chain couples TRBV10-3 to TRBJ2-1; TRBD2 is a possible D gene (6 bases). Trimming stripped 4 bases from V and 3 bases from J, with 10 bases between. Per the germline V gene, CDR1 is ENHRY and CDR2 is SYGVKD. The CDR3 has 14 residues.

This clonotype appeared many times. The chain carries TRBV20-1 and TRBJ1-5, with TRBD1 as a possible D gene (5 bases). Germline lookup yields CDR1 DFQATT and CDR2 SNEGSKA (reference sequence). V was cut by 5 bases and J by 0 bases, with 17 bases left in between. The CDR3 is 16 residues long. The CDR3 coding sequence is TGCAGTGCTCTGGGGCCAGGGAAATATAGCAATCAGCCCCAGCATTTT. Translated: CSALGPGKYSNQPQHF.

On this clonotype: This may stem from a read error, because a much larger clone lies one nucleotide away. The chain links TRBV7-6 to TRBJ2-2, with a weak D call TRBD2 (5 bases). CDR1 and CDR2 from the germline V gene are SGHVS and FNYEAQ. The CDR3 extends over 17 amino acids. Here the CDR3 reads CASSAQTGSGNTGEMFF. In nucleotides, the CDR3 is TGTGCCAGCAGCGCACAAACCGGGTCAGGTAACACCGGGGAGATGTTTTTT.

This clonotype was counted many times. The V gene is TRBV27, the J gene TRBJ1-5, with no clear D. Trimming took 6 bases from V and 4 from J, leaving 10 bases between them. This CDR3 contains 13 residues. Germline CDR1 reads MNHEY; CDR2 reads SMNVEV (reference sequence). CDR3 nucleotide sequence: TGTGCCAGCAGCGCGGCAAGGAATCAGCCCCAGCATTTT. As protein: CASSAARNQPQHF.

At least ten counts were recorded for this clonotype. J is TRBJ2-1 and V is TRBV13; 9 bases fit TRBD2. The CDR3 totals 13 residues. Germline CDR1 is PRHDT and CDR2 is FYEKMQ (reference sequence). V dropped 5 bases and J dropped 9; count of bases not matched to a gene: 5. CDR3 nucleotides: TGTGCCAGCAGCATGACTAGCGGTAGTGAGCAGTTCTTC. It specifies CASSMTSGSEQFF. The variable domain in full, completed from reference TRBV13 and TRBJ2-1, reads AAGVIQSPRHLIKEKRETATLKCYPIPRHDTVYWYQQGPGQDPQFLISFYEKMQSDKGSIPDRFSAQQFSDYHSELNMSSLELGDSALYFCASSMTSGSEQFFGPGTRLTVL.